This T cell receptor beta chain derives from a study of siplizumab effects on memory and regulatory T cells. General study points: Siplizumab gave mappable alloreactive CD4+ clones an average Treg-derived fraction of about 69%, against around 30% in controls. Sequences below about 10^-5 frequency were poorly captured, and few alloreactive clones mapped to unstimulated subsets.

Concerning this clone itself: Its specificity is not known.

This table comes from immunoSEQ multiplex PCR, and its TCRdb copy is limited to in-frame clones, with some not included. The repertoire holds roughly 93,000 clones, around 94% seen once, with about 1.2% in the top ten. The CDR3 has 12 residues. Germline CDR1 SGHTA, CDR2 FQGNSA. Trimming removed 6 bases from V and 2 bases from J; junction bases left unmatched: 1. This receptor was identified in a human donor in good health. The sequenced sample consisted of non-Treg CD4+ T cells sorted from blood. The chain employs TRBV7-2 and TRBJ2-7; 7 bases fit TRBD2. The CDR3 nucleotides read TGTGCCAGCAGAGCGGGGACCTACGAGCAGTACTTC. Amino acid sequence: CASRAGTYEQYF. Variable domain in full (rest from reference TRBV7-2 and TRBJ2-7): GAGVSQSPSNKVTEKGKDVELRCDPISGHTALYWYRQSLGQGLEFLIYFQGNSAPDKSGLPSDRFSAERTGGSVSTLTIQRTQQEDSAVYLCASRAGTYEQYFGPGTRLTVT.